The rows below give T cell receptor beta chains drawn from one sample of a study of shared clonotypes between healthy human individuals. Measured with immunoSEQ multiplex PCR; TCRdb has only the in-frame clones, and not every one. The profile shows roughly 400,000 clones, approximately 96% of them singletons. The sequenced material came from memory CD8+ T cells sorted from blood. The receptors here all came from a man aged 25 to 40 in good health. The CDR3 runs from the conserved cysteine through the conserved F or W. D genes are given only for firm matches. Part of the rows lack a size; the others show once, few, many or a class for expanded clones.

TGTGCCAGCACTAAGGGTGGGAGCTCCTACGAGCAGTACTTC CASTKGGSSYEQYF TRBJ2-7 - TRBV28 -
TGTGCCAGCTCACGATGGACAGGGGCCACCGGGGAGCTGTTTTTT CASSRWTGATGELFF TRBJ2-2 - TRBV18 TRBD1
TGTGCCAGACGGAGCGGGACCGGGGAGCTGTTTTTT CARRSGTGELFF TRBJ2-2 - TRBV28 -
TGTGCCAGCAGCCTCTCGGGACTGCGCACAGATACGCAGTATTTT CASSLSGLRTDTQYF TRBJ2-3 - TRBV7-3 -
TGTGCCAGCAGCCGAAGACCGGGACGCAGGCAAGAGACCCAGTACTTC CASSRRPGRRQETQYF TRBJ2-5 once TRBV28 -
TGTGCCAGCAGTACCTTGAGTTGGAATGAGCAGTTCTTC CASSTLSWNEQFF TRBJ2-1 - TRBV2 -
TGTGCCAGCAGTGTAGCAGGGGGCTACGAGCAGTACTTC CASSVAGGYEQYF TRBJ2-7 - TRBV25-1 TRBD1
TGTGCCAGCAGCTTGGGACTAGCGGGCCACGCGAACACCGGGGAGCTGTTTTTT CASSLGLAGHANTGELFF TRBJ2-2 - TRBV5-5 TRBD2
TGCGCCAGCAGCTTGGGGGGACTAGCGGCTTACAATGAGCAGTTCTTC CASSLGGLAAYNEQFF TRBJ2-1 - TRBV5-1 TRBD2
TGCGCCAGCAGCTTAATCGGGACAGTGAGGGGAACAGATACGCAGTATTTT CASSLIGTVRGTDTQYF TRBJ2-3 - TRBV5-1 TRBD1
TGTGCCAGCAGCCGGGACAGCTACGAGCAGTACTTC CASSRDSYEQYF TRBJ2-7 - TRBV5-4 TRBD1
TGTGCCAGTAGTATAGATCGCGGGAGGGCCTTTTTTTTCTACGAGCAGTACTTC CASSIDRGRAFFFYEQYF TRBJ2-7 - TRBV19 TRBD2
TGTGCCAGCAGTCGCCAGGGGACTGAAGCTTTCTTT CASSRQGTEAFF TRBJ1-1 - TRBV27 -
TGCAGCGTTCGAGAAGGCGGGGAGCTGTTTTTT CSVREGGELFF TRBJ2-2 - TRBV29-1 -
TGTGCGTTATCGGCGGACCTCGGCACTGAAGCTTTCTTT CALSADLGTEAFF TRBJ1-1 once TRBV6-5 -
TGCGCCAGCAGCTTGGGGGCAGACCGGTACGAGCAGTACTTC CASSLGADRYEQYF TRBJ2-7 - TRBV5-1 -
TGCGCCAGCAGTCAATCGAAAGGGAATCAGGGCGGCACTGAAGCTTTCTTT CASSQSKGNQGGTEAFF TRBJ1-1 - TRBV23-1 -